This record looks at one T cell receptor beta chain sequence and its context. Its cognate antigen is unknown. This record belongs to a study of cytomegalovirus exposure and HLA in healthy donors. Study-wide findings and caveats: TCR beta sequences reportedly predicted most subjects' HLA-A and HLA-B alleles accurately. Testing in vitro showed a few CMV-associated chains specific for CMV antigens.

The CDR3 sequence is 14 residues long. The V and J ends lost 0 bases and 1 base respectively, with 8 bases between them. Per the germline V gene, CDR1 is SGDLS and CDR2 is YYNGEE. PCR used 60 Vbeta primers and 13 Jbeta primers. Authors' data handling: As a later analysis found, there were tens of millions of unique TCR beta chains, of which roughly 11 million were shared. Produced via immunoSEQ multiplex PCR; TCRdb's table is partial and in-frame only. V, J and clone size derive from that table, while D and trimming were established from the DNA sequence. The sample holds over 100,000 clones, about 76% seen once.

V is TRBV9 and J is TRBJ2-7; D unresolved. Material for sequencing was PBMCs. This receptor was taken from a woman between 40 and 55 years old in good health and CMV-seronegative. The CDR3 region is CASSVDPASYEQYF. CDR3 DNA sequence: TGTGCCAGCAGCGTAGACCCCGCGTCCTACGAGCAGTACTTC.